Sequencing of this T cell receptor beta chain was carried out in a study of shared clonotypes between healthy human individuals. Across the study: Three plates were used per donor for CD4 naive, three for CD4 memory, two for CD8 naive and one for CD8 memory. General study results and limits: Exclusively blood specimens were collected; tissue repertoires likely differ.

This clone occurred once. What it binds is not known. This CDR3 has 16 amino acids. Germline V gene lookup returns CDR1 SGHRS and CDR2 YFSETQ. V lost 3 bases to trimming and J lost 0 bases, with 13 bases between them. Researchers partitioned CD4+ cells into CD45RA+ naive and CD45RA-negative memory subsets. Per the original methods: Junction-only sequences without quality scores came from ImmunoSEQ, so filtering differed. Using immunoSEQ multiplex PCR, the repertoire was profiled, and TCRdb retains in-frame clones only, with some absent. V and J calls and clone size follow that table, whereas D and trimming were derived from the DNA. There are around 700,000 clones in the sample; around 72% occur only once, and 1.8% lies in the top ten.

This receptor was identified in a woman in her 30s in good health. The chain couples TRBV5-1 to TRBJ1-3; D not certain. The sample was memory CD4+ T cells sorted from blood. The subset is: CD45RA-negative fraction. CDR3 sequence (DNA): TGCGCCAGCAGCTCAGGTTCGGTCTTCTCTGGAAACACCATATATTTT. Its protein product is CASSSGSVFSGNTIYF.